A single T cell receptor beta chain is shown here with its context. Some clones are missing from TCRdb's copy, which holds only in-frame ones; the method was immunoSEQ multiplex PCR. The table shows 70,000 or so clones, with roughly 91% occurring only once. This record comes from a study of control samples from healthy donors and cancer patients. The V gene end was trimmed by 1 base and the J gene end by 7 bases; junction bases not matched to a gene: 8. Germline assignment: CDR1 MGHRA and CDR2 YSYEKL. The CDR3 is 17 amino acids. Sequencing used PBMCs. The receptor was isolated from a man in his fifties or sixties with lung cancer. The chain carries TRBV4-1 and TRBJ1-6, with TRBD1 matching 9 bases. This CDR3 is CASSQGTGARLNSPLHF. The DNA of the CDR3 is TGCGCCAGCAGCCAAGGGACAGGGGCTCGTTTGAATTCACCCCTCCACTTT.